Each of the 30 T cell receptor beta chains below was sequenced from the same sample in a study of T cells in Graves' hyperthyroidism and ophthalmopathy. The CDR3 regions of TCR beta were amplified from RNA transcripts. The study used the HTBI primer set for a first-round RT-PCR of the TCR CDR3. TCRdb ran MiXCR on the multiplex PCR reads and lists one entry per CDR3 protein. The sample records about 350,000 distinct CDR3 sequences, approximately 13% being singletons. The material sequenced was blood. These receptors were obtained from a woman between 25 and 40 years old with Graves' hyperthyroidism.

The chain's CDR3 is CASSPERSNQPQHF. The CDR3 coding sequence is TGTGCCAGCAGTCCCGAAAGGAGCAATCAGCCCCAGCATTTT. The chain combines TRBV12-3 or TRBV12-4 with TRBJ1-5; D unresolved. Trimming removed 5 bases at V and 1 base at J, with 9 bases between. The CDR3 length is 14 residues.

This clonotype has ten or more counts. The chain links TRBV10-1 to TRBJ2-7; 10 bases are a match to TRBD1. From germline, CDR1 is WNHNN and CDR2 SYGVQD (reference sequence). The J segment lost 3 bases and the V segment lost 8 bases, leaving 4 bases of the junction unmatched. The CDR3 is 13 residues long. CDR3 nucleotide sequence: TGCGCCAGCGGACGGGACAGGGGCTACGAGCAGTACTTC. It is translated as CASGRDRGYEQYF.

This clonotype was seen many times. J is TRBJ2-3 and V is TRBV7-2; 11 bases map to TRBD2. The V and J ends lost 5 bases and 1 base, in that order; junction bases with no gene match: 2. Per the germline V gene, CDR1 is SGHTA and CDR2 is FQGNSA. CDR3 length equals 15 residues. CDR3 region: CASSDSGRGTDTQYF. CDR3 nucleotides: TGTGCCAGCAGCGATAGCGGGAGGGGCACAGATACGCAGTATTTT.

CDR3 residues: CSARSAVRGNIQYF. CDR3 nucleotide sequence: TGCAGTGCTAGATCGGCGGTCCGCGGGAACATTCAGTACTTC. This sequence joins TRBV20-1 and TRBJ2-4; possibly TRBD2 for D (5 bases). Germline V gene sequence: CDR1 DFQATT, CDR2 SNEGSKA (reference sequence). This CDR3 has 14 amino acids. Trimming removed 2 bases at V and 7 bases at J, with 15 bases between.

This clonotype appeared many times. The chain is built from TRBV28 and TRBJ1-1; 9 bases are a match to TRBD1. The CDR3 consists of 15 residues. Unmatched junction bases numbered 6, after V lost 4 bases and J lost 3 bases. Germline loops: CDR1 MDHEN, CDR2 SYDVKM. In nucleotides, the CDR3 is TGTGCCAGCAGTTCACAGGGGGCCGGGGACACTGAAGCTTTCTTT. Amino acid sequence: CASSSQGAGDTEAFF.

This clonotype was recorded many times. V and J are TRBV5-5 and TRBJ2-7; possibly TRBD1 for D (5 bases). The CDR3 length is 14 residues. Germline V gives CDR1 SGHKS, CDR2 YYEKEE (reference sequence). Trimming stripped 0 bases from V and 6 bases from J, with 13 bases between. The CDR3 DNA reads TGTGCCAGCAGCTTGGACTCAGGGTTCCGCGAGCAGTACTTC. It encodes CASSLDSGFREQYF.

This clonotype was recorded many times. The rearrangement links TRBV3-1 to TRBJ2-7, with D unresolved. The CDR3 has 12 residues. Germline V gives CDR1 LGHDT, CDR2 YNNKEL (reference sequence). The V and J ends lost 3 bases and 5 bases respectively, with 8 bases between them. This CDR3 reads CASSQNSHEQYF. CDR3 sequence (DNA): TGTGCCAGCAGCCAGAATAGCCACGAGCAGTACTTC.

The sample holds many counts of this clonotype. The rearrangement joins TRBV7-9 to TRBJ2-7, with no clear D. CDR1 is SEHNR, CDR2 FQNEAQ, per germline (reference sequence). With 4 bases removed from V and 4 bases from J, the gap between germline ends came to 14 bases. The CDR3 is made up of 14 amino acids. For the CDR3, the DNA is TGTGCCAGCAGCTCCCCGACTCCACCTTACGAGCAGTACTTC. Residues: CASSSPTPPYEQYF.

The rearrangement uses TRBV14 and TRBJ1-2, with TRBD1 matching 7 bases. The germline V gene encodes CDR1 SGHDN and CDR2 FVKESK. The V segment lost 5 bases and the J segment 4 bases; nucleotides outside the gene matches: 7. The CDR3 covers 14 residues. As DNA, the CDR3 is TGTGCCAGCAGCACAGACAGGGATCCCTATGGCTACACCTTC. Its protein is CASSTDRDPYGYTF. The full variable domain, its missing parts supplied by reference TRBV14 and TRBJ1-2, is EAGVTQFPSHSVIEKGQTVTLRCDPISGHDNLYWYRRVMGKEIKFLLHFVKESKQDESGMPNNRFLAERTGGTYSTLKVQPAELEDSGVYFCASSTDRDPYGYTFGSGTRLTVV.

The gene calls are TRBV6-1 and TRBJ2-2, with TRBD1 identical over 8 bases. Losses at the gene ends were 7 bases for V and 6 bases for J; bases not matched to a gene: 16. Germline CDR1 is MNHNS and CDR2 is SASEGT. The CDR3 has 17 residues. Written as DNA, the CDR3 is TGTGCCAGCAATCGATTGGGGGGTCAGGGGGCGGCCGGGGAGCTGTTTTTT. It translates to CASNRLGGQGAAGELFF.

This clonotype was counted ten times or more. The chain recombines TRBV2 with TRBJ1-5; D perhaps matches TRBD1 (5 bases). Trimming removed 6 bases at V and 5 bases at J, with 8 bases between. Germline CDR1 SNHLY, CDR2 FYNNEI. The length of the CDR3 is 12 residues. In nucleotides, the CDR3 is TGTGCCAGCAGGGGGGTGGATCAGCCCCAGCATTTT. Its translation is CASRGVDQPQHF.

This clonotype was seen a few times. The V call is TRBV15, the J call TRBJ1-2; 7 positions match TRBD1. CDR3 length: 13 residues. Germline V gene lookup returns CDR1 LNHNV and CDR2 YYDKDF (reference sequence). With 3 bases clipped from V and 4 bases from J, the junction kept 2 bases outside the gene matches. This CDR3 is CATSRGQIYGYTF. The DNA for the CDR3 is TGTGCCACCAGCAGGGGACAGATCTATGGCTACACCTTC.

This clonotype has at least ten counts. The rearrangement joins TRBV3-1 to TRBJ2-3, with D uncertain. V lost 4 bases, J lost 6 bases, and 8 bases lay in between. In germline, CDR1 is LGHDT, CDR2 YNNKEL (reference sequence). This CDR3 comprises 12 residues. CDR3 protein: CASSPTLDTQYF. The CDR3 DNA reads as TGTGCCAGCAGCCCGACCCTGGATACGCAGTATTTT.

The chain couples TRBV28 to TRBJ2-7, with 9 bases identical to TRBD2. Germline V gene lookup returns CDR1 MDHEN and CDR2 SYDVKM. This CDR3 is built from 15 residues. V shed 6 bases, J shed 4 bases, and the junction held 10 bases outside the gene matches. The CDR3 reads CASSLPMAGGYEQYF. Here the CDR3 DNA reads TGTGCCAGCAGCCTCCCGATGGCGGGAGGGTACGAGCAGTACTTC.

This clonotype was seen only a few times. The chain employs TRBV20-1 and TRBJ2-7; D is unresolved. CDR3 length: 13 amino acids. In germline, CDR1 is DFQATT, CDR2 SNEGSKA (reference sequence). V was clipped by 3 bases and J by 6 bases, with 15 bases between them. This CDR3 reads CSASLVAGPEQYF. The CDR3 DNA reads TGCAGTGCTAGTTTGGTGGCAGGTCCCGAGCAGTACTTC.

This sequence joins TRBV9 and TRBJ1-2; possibly TRBD1 for D (5 bases). Germline lookup yields CDR1 SGDLS and CDR2 YYNGEE. The germline V and J ends were trimmed by 0 bases and 8 bases, with 14 bases remaining between them. CDR3 length equals 14 residues. CDR3 in DNA: TGTGCCAGCAGCGTAGGGGCAGGGTTACTCGGCTACACCTTC. Translation gives CASSVGAGLLGYTF.

This clonotype was recorded many times. This chain uses TRBV30 with TRBJ1-1; D might be TRBD1 (5 bases). CDR1 is GTSNPN and CDR2 is SVGIG in the germline V gene (reference sequence). Trimming left V 4 bases short and J 4 bases short, with 13 bases between. CDR3 length: 13 amino acids. The CDR3 sequence is CAWILRGGTEAFF. In DNA form, the CDR3 reads TGTGCCTGGATTCTCCGGGGGGGCACTGAAGCTTTCTTT.

This clonotype showed up just a few times. The J gene is TRBJ2-1, the V gene TRBV30; 8 positions agree with TRBD2. Per the germline V gene, CDR1 is GTSNPN and CDR2 is SVGIG (reference sequence). V was pared by 2 bases and J by 9 bases, with 9 bases of the junction left unmatched. This CDR3 comprises 14 residues. The CDR3 coding sequence is TGTGCCTGGAGTTCGAGCGGGAGTCGGGGTGAGCAGTTCTTC. It encodes CAWSSSGSRGEQFF.

Points on this clonotype: One end of the junction varies from germline; a read error may be responsible. The chain is built from TRBV6-1 and TRBJ1-4; D is unclear. The CDR3 has 18 amino acids. Germline CDR1 and CDR2: MNHNS and SASEGT. The CDR3 DNA is TGTCCCAGCAGTGAATGGTCCCCTCTTTTTGCGGTTAATGAAAAACTGTTTTTT. It translates to CPSSEWSPLFAVNEKLFF.

At least ten counts were recorded for this clonotype. The chain uses TRBV11-2 and TRBJ1-2; D is perhaps TRBD1 (5 bases). V lost 2 bases and J 1 base, leaving 8 bases between the germline ends. This CDR3 is 14 amino acids long. CDR1 is SGHAT and CDR2 is FQNNGV in the germline V gene. CDR3 in DNA: TGTGCCAGCAGCTTAAGCAGGGTTAACTATGGCTACACCTTC. Its protein product is CASSLSRVNYGYTF.

This clonotype was detected only a few times. The chain combines TRBV29-1 with TRBJ1-1; a weak D match, TRBD1 (5 bases). The CDR3 extends over 12 amino acids. V was clipped by 5 bases and J by 1 base, with 8 bases between them. Germline lookup yields CDR1 SQVTM and CDR2 ANQGSEA. CDR3 bases: TGCAGCGTTCAAGGACAGAACACTGAAGCTTTCTTT. Its protein is CSVQGQNTEAFF.

The V gene is TRBV6-2 or TRBV6-3, the J gene TRBJ2-7; possibly TRBD2 for D (6 bases). Germline CDR1 reads MNHEY; CDR2 reads SVGEGT. V shed 8 bases and J shed 9 bases, with 26 bases lying between them. The CDR3 runs 15 residues. This CDR3 is CASQPWRVLSDGQYF. CDR3 DNA: TGTGCCAGCCAACCCTGGAGGGTTCTGTCCGACGGGCAGTACTTC.

The V gene is TRBV5-4, the J gene TRBJ2-5; weak D call: TRBD2 (6 bases). CDR3 length: 16 residues. The V and J ends lost 2 bases and 3 bases respectively, with 17 bases between them. Germline V CDR1 and CDR2: SGHNT, YYREEE (reference sequence). This CDR3 reads CASSFRAAGGKETQYF. In nucleotides, the CDR3 is TGTGCCAGCAGCTTCCGGGCAGCGGGTGGAAAAGAGACCCAGTACTTC.

This clonotype was seen repeatedly, ten times or more. The CDR3 reads CASSYALTRKDETQYF. The CDR3 coding sequence is TGTGCCAGCAGTTATGCGCTGACTAGGAAGGACGAGACCCAGTACTTC. The J gene is TRBJ2-5, the V gene TRBV7-8; possibly TRBD2 for D (6 bases). This CDR3 spans 16 amino acids. V was trimmed by 6 bases and J by 5 bases, leaving 22 bases between them. Germline lookup yields CDR1 SGHVS and CDR2 FQNEAQ.

This clonotype was counted a single time. With a much larger clone just one base away, this may be a read error. This chain joins TRBV12-3 or TRBV12-4 and TRBJ2-3; D is tentatively TRBD1 or TRBD2 (5 bases each). CDR3 size: 14 residues. V lost 7 bases to trimming and J lost 2 bases, with 13 bases between them. CDR3 in amino acids: CASTQRGYTDTQYF. In nucleotides, the CDR3 is TGTGCCAGCACCCAACGGGGCTACACAGATACGCAGTATTTT.

The chain employs TRBV11-2 and TRBJ2-7; TRBD1 matches at 9 bases. The CDR3 consists of 15 residues. After removal of 3 bases from V and 2 bases from J, the junction contained 5 bases not matched to a gene. Germline CDR1 is SGHAT and CDR2 is FQNNGV. CDR3: CASSFTGTGTYEQYF. CDR3 nucleotides: TGTGCCAGCAGCTTTACCGGGACAGGGACCTACGAGCAGTACTTC.

At least ten counts were recorded for this clonotype. The V call is TRBV6-1, the J call TRBJ2-7; 10 bases are a match to TRBD1. The CDR3 sequence is 15 residues long. The germline gives CDR1 MNHNS, CDR2 SASEGT. Trimming at V came to 4 bases and at J to 6 bases, leaving 9 bases not matched to a gene. The CDR3 DNA reads as TGTGCCAGCAGTGTTAAAGGGACAGGGGAAAGCGAGCAGTACTTC. Amino acid sequence: CASSVKGTGESEQYF.

In its sample, this clonotype was seen many times. The chain has TRBV6-1 and TRBJ2-1; 8 bases are a match to TRBD1. The V segment lost 6 bases and the J segment 0 bases; nucleotides outside the gene matches: 7. There are 16 residues in the CDR3. Per the germline V gene, CDR1 is MNHNS and CDR2 is SASEGT. In nucleotides, the CDR3 is TGTGCCAGCAGGCCTAACAGGGGGGCCTCCTACAATGAGCAGTTCTTC. Translated: CASRPNRGASYNEQFF.

This clonotype was recorded at least ten times. The gene calls are TRBV3-1 and TRBJ2-7; a possible D gene is TRBD2 (6 bases). V lost 4 bases to trimming and J lost 4 bases, with 14 bases between them. The CDR3 sequence is 14 residues long. Germline lookup yields CDR1 LGHDT and CDR2 YNNKEL (reference sequence). CDR3 amino acids: CASSPHASAYEQYF. DNA of the CDR3: TGTGCCAGCAGCCCACACGCTAGCGCATACGAGCAGTACTTC.

The gene calls are TRBV3-1 and TRBJ1-1, with a possible D match to TRBD1 (5 bases). CDR1 LGHDT and CDR2 YNNKEL come from the germline V gene (reference sequence). CDR3 size: 15 residues. The germline V and J ends were trimmed by 4 bases and 4 bases, with 16 bases remaining between them. CDR3 loop: CASSRAEAGFTEAFF. The CDR3 DNA reads as TGTGCCAGCAGCCGGGCAGAAGCAGGGTTCACTGAAGCTTTCTTT. Full variable domain (outside the CDR3, taken from reference TRBV3-1 and TRBJ1-1): DTAVSQTPKYLVTQMGNDKSIKCEQNLGHDTMYWYKQDSKKFLKIMFSYNNKELIINETVPNRFSPKSPDKAHLNLHINSLELGDSAVYFCASSRAEAGFTEAFFGQGTRLTVV.